The next 9 T cell receptor beta chains were all read from a single sample in a study of CD8 T cells in ankylosing spondylitis. MiXCR, applied by TCRdb to the 5' RACE reads, yields one record per CDR3 protein. Among approximately 100,000 distinct CDR3 sequences listed, roughly 8.3% were seen once. Specimen: blood, either unsorted or a sorted T cell fraction (not recorded which). Receptors originate from a male donor with ankylosing spondylitis or in good health (not recorded which).

There are many counts of this clonotype. The DNA for the CDR3 is TGCAGTGCTAGGAGAGCGGGAGACGACACCGGGGAGCTGTTTTTT. This translates into CSARRAGDDTGELFF. The chain links TRBV20-1 to TRBJ2-2; 8 nucleotides match TRBD2. J was trimmed by 3 bases and V by 3 bases; bases with no gene match: 6. The CDR3 runs to 15 residues. Germline V CDR1 and CDR2: DFQATT, SNEGSKA (reference sequence).

In its sample, this clonotype was seen many times. V usage is TRBV6-5 and J usage is TRBJ1-5, with 7 bases fitting TRBD1. V trimming: 0 bases; J trimming: 7 bases; junction bases outside the gene matches: 6. Germline assignment: CDR1 MNHEY and CDR2 SVGAGI. There are 15 residues in the CDR3. CDR3 residues: CASSYSISGGQPQHF. CDR3 DNA sequence: TGTGCCAGCAGTTACTCGATATCAGGGGGACAGCCCCAGCATTTT.

This clonotype turned up a few times. The J gene is TRBJ2-1, the V gene TRBV7-2; tentatively, D is TRBD1 or TRBD2 (5 bases each). Germline CDR1 reads SGHTA; CDR2 reads FQGNSA. The CDR3 is 15 residues long. V lost 2 bases and J 2 bases, leaving 10 bases between the germline ends. CDR3 in amino acids: CASSLLGGAYNEQFF. Written as DNA, the CDR3 is TGTGCCAGCAGCTTACTTGGGGGAGCCTACAATGAGCAGTTCTTC.

This clonotype was picked up many times. In DNA form, the CDR3 reads TGCAGTGACGTTAGGAACACTGAAGCTTTCTTT. Translating it yields CSDVRNTEAFF. The chain uses TRBV20-1 and TRBJ1-1; D unresolved. Germline-derived CDR1 and CDR2 are DFQATT and SNEGSKA (reference sequence). This CDR3 is 11 amino acids long. Deletions cut 7 bases from V and 1 base from J, with 7 bases between.

This clonotype was observed many times. This chain links TRBV3-1 with TRBJ1-5; the D is unclear. Germline V gene data show CDR1 as LGHDT and CDR2 as YNNKEL (reference sequence). The CDR3 has 13 residues. Trimming took 2 bases from V and 4 from J, leaving 6 bases between them. As DNA, the CDR3 is TGTGCCAGCAGCCAAATGAGAAATCAGCCCCAGCATTTT. It translates to CASSQMRNQPQHF.

This clonotype was counted at least ten times. The rearrangement uses TRBV12-3 or TRBV12-4 and TRBJ1-5, with TRBD1 matching 7 bases. The CDR3 is made up of 17 amino acids. V shed 6 bases and J 0 bases; nucleotides not matched to a gene: 11. The CDR3 DNA sequence: TGTGCCAGCAGGTCCGGGACAGCGATGTATAGCAATCAGCCCCAGCATTTT. Protein sequence: CASRSGTAMYSNQPQHF.

This sequence joins TRBV7-9 and TRBJ1-5, with D uncertain. The germline CDR1 and CDR2 sequences are SEHNR and FQNEAQ (reference sequence). The V and J ends lost 10 bases and 2 bases respectively, with 24 bases between them. The CDR3 consists of 17 residues. CDR3 protein: CAIGPGLRPARNQPQHF. Here the CDR3 DNA reads TGTGCCATCGGCCCCGGGCTCAGGCCGGCCCGCAATCAGCCCCAGCATTTT. The full variable domain, in which reference TRBV7-9 and TRBJ1-5 provide the parts outside the CDR3, is DTGVSQNPRHKITKRGQNVTFRCDPISEHNRLYWYRQTLGQGPEFLTYFQNEAQLEKSRLLSDRFSAERPKGSFSTLEIQRTEQGDSAMYLCAIGPGLRPARNQPQHFGDGTRLSIL.

In this sample, this clonotype turned up many times. The chain is built from TRBV6-6 and TRBJ2-7; D is unresolved. Trimming removed 0 bases from V and 0 bases from J, with 3 bases in between. Germline V gives CDR1 MNHNY, CDR2 SVGAGI (reference sequence). CDR3 length: 13 amino acids. As DNA, the CDR3 is TGTGCCAGCAGTTACTCTAGCTCCTACGAGCAGTACTTC. This gives the protein CASSYSSSYEQYF.

This clonotype came up many times. The gene calls are TRBV10-1 and TRBJ2-2; D unclear. Trimming took 2 bases from V and 6 from J, leaving 10 bases between them. The germline V gene encodes CDR1 WNHNN and CDR2 SYGVQD (reference sequence). This CDR3 is 14 amino acids long. The CDR3 is CASSEAGRPGELFF. DNA of the CDR3: TGCGCCAGCAGTGAGGCAGGAAGGCCCGGGGAGCTGTTTTTT.